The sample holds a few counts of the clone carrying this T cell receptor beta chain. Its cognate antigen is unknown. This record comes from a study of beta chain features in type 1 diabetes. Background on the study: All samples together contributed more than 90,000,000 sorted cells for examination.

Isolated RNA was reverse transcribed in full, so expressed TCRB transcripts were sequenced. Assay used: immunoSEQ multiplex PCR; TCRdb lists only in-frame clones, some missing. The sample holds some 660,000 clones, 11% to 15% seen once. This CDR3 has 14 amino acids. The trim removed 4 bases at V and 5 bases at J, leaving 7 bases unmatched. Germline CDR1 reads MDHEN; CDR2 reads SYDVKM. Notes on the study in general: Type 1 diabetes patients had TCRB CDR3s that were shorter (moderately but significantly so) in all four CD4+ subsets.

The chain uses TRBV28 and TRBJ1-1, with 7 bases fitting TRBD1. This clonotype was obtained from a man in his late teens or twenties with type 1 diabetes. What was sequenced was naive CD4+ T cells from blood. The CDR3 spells CASSSQGYGTEAFF. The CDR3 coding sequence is TGTGCCAGCAGTTCACAGGGGTATGGGACTGAAGCTTTCTTT.